The 10 T cell receptor beta chains listed next were all sequenced from one sample in a study of shared clonotypes between healthy human individuals. Sequencing was performed with immunoSEQ multiplex PCR; in TCRdb, only in-frame clones are kept and a portion is missing. Among about 820,000 clones listed, nearly 95% were seen once. Naive CD8 populations comprised CD45RO-negative cells positively selected for CCR7, excluding terminally differentiated effector memory CD45RA+ cells. Sample: naive CD8+ T cells sorted from blood. Source of these receptors: a man aged 25-45 years in good health.

This chain joins TRBV5-1 and TRBJ2-1; D gene ambiguous. V was clipped by 0 bases and J by 0 bases, with 13 bases between them. The CDR3 is 17 amino acids. Looked up from germline, CDR1 is SGHRS and CDR2 is YFSETQ. The chain's CDR3 is CASSLAVQASSYNEQFF. The CDR3 DNA sequence: TGCGCCAGCAGCTTGGCCGTCCAGGCAAGCTCCTACAATGAGCAGTTCTTC.

This clone was seen only once. The chain joins TRBV27 to TRBJ2-2; no reliable D call. The V and J ends lost 3 bases and 7 bases respectively, with 12 bases between them. Germline V CDR1 and CDR2: MNHEY, SMNVEV (reference sequence). The CDR3 loop spans 14 amino acids. The chain's CDR3 is CASSFYPVGGELFF. Written as DNA, the CDR3 is TGTGCCAGCAGTTTCTATCCGGTGGGCGGGGAGCTGTTTTTT.

The chain uses TRBV19 and TRBJ1-5, with D maybe TRBD1 (5 bases). V lost 7 bases, J lost 1 base, and 14 bases lay in between. CDR1 is LNHDA, CDR2 SQIVND, per germline (reference sequence). The CDR3 runs to 15 residues. The CDR3 here is CASTPYGGSNQPQHF. The DNA for the CDR3 is TGTGCCAGTACACCTTATGGGGGGAGCAATCAGCCCCAGCATTTT.

This chain connects TRBV7-6 to TRBJ2-7, with 9 bases aligning to TRBD1. The CDR3 runs 12 residues. Germline CDR1 and CDR2: SGHVS and FNYEAQ. The V segment lost 8 bases and the J segment 6 bases; nucleotides outside the gene matches: 5. CDR3 protein: CASAWTGAEQYF. Written as DNA, the CDR3 is TGTGCCAGCGCCTGGACAGGGGCCGAGCAGTACTTC.

This clone was detected only once. The CDR3 sequence is CASRNWDRDHTGELFF. CDR3 DNA: TGTGCCAGCAGAAATTGGGACAGGGATCACACCGGGGAGCTGTTTTTT. This chain connects TRBV6-6 to TRBJ2-2; 9 bases are shared with TRBD1. With V trimmed by 6 bases and J by 3 bases, 8 bases remained unmatched. CDR1 MNHNY and CDR2 SVGAGI come from the germline V gene (reference sequence). The CDR3 spans 16 residues.

The gene calls are TRBV7-6 and TRBJ2-7; D remains unclear. The CDR3 is made up of 17 amino acids. Germline V CDR1 and CDR2: SGHVS, FNYEAQ. Trimming stripped 1 base from V and 6 bases from J, with 22 bases between. CDR3 in DNA: TGTGCCAGCAGCTTAGGGCCCAACGGTGGCCCTGCTGGCGAGCAGTACTTC. It encodes CASSLGPNGGPAGEQYF.

The chain is built from TRBV19 and TRBJ2-2; D is possibly TRBD1 (6 bases). V shed 3 bases and J shed 7 bases, with 12 bases lying between them. The CDR3 extends over 14 amino acids. Germline values: CDR1 LNHDA, CDR2 SQIVND (reference sequence). CDR3 in DNA: TGTGCCAGTAGTATCGGCCAGGGGCTCGGGGAGCTGTTTTTT. It encodes CASSIGQGLGELFF.

The gene calls are TRBV7-9 and TRBJ2-5; 7 nucleotides line up with TRBD2. Germline V gene data show CDR1 as SEHNR and CDR2 as FQNEAQ (reference sequence). Losses at the gene ends were 5 bases for V and 7 bases for J; bases not matched to a gene: 16. The CDR3 has 16 residues. CDR3 DNA: TGTGCCAGCAGCCCTAGAGCGACGGGGGGTCCCGGGACCCAGTACTTC. It translates to CASSPRATGGPGTQYF.

The V call is TRBV4-1, the J call TRBJ2-1; the D gene is possibly TRBD2 (6 bases). CDR3 length equals 20 residues. Germline V gene sequence: CDR1 MGHRA, CDR2 YSYEKL. V shed 3 bases and J shed 4 bases, with 28 bases lying between them. The CDR3 is CASSHRVAVGMRGSYNEQFF. CDR3 DNA sequence: TGCGCCAGCAGCCACCGAGTGGCGGTCGGGATGCGGGGATCTTACAATGAGCAGTTCTTC.

To note about this clone: In the same sample, other DNA sequences code for this CDR3. For the CDR3, the DNA is TGTGCCAGCAGCTTATCACCTAGCTACGAGCAGTACTTC. Protein product: CASSLSPSYEQYF. The genes are TRBV7-3 and TRBJ2-7; no firm D call. CDR1 and CDR2 from the germline V gene are SGHTA and FQGTGA. The V and J ends lost 2 bases and 3 bases respectively, with 8 bases between them. This CDR3 region has 13 residues.